A selection of T cell receptor beta chains follows, all from one sample in a study of cytomegalovirus exposure and HLA in healthy donors. Method: immunoSEQ multiplex PCR; TCRdb's copy keeps in-frame clones and lacks some. The repertoire holds about 160,000 clones, over 65% seen once, with around 3.1% in the top ten. Material for sequencing was PBMCs. Source of these receptors: a woman between 40 and 50 years old in good health and CMV-seronegative. Each CDR3 is given with its conserved first and last residue. A D gene is named only where the DNA matches it firmly. Part of the rows lack a size; the others show once, few, many or a class for expanded clones.

j_gene | v_gene | abundance | d_gene | CDR3nt | CDR3aa
TRBJ2-3 | TRBV18 | . | TRBD2 | TGTGCCAGCTCACGTAGCGGGGGGGTGAACACAGATACGCAGTATTTT | CASSRSGGVNTDTQYF
TRBJ2-4 | TRBV4-2 | . | TRBD1 | TGTGCCAGCAGCCCTCCGGGACAGGGGATGACAGGGACCCAGTGGGCCAAAAACATTCAGTACTTC | CASSPPGQGMTGTQWAKNIQYF
TRBJ2-3 | TRBV18 | . | TRBD1 | TGTGCCAGCTCACCACCGGGGACAGGGACGGTAGATACGCAGTATTTT | CASSPPGTGTVDTQYF
TRBJ1-5 | TRBV29-1 | . | . | TGCGAGAGTGGGACAAGATATTTTAGCAATCAGCCCCAGCATTTT | CESGTRYFSNQPQHF
TRBJ2-5 | TRBV21-1 | . | . | TGTGCCAGCACAGGGGGCGCCGGGGAGACCCAGTACTTC | CASTGGAGETQYF
TRBJ2-5 | TRBV5-6 | . | . | TGTGCCAGCAGCTTGGTTTCAGTGGGCTTGACCCAGTACTTC | CASSLVSVGLTQYF
TRBJ1-2 | TRBV6-5 | . | . | TGTGCCAGCAGTAAGGGGGATCGGTACTATGGCTACACCTTC | CASSKGDRYYGYTF
TRBJ1-5 | TRBV6-6 | . | . | TGTGCCAGCAGTGGGGGGAGTCAGCCCCAGCATTTT | CASSGGSQPQHF
TRBJ2-3 | TRBV19 | . | TRBD1 | TGTGCCAGGCCTCCGGGACAGGGGACAGATACGCAGTATTTT | CARPPGQGTDTQYF
TRBJ1-2 | TRBV2 | . | TRBD1 | TGTGCCAGCAGCGTACCGGGACAGGGGCACTATGGCTACACCTTC | CASSVPGQGHYGYTF
TRBJ1-3 | TRBV6-5 | . | . | TGTGCCAGCAGTACGCGCGGGAACTCTGGAAACACCATATATTTT | CASSTRGNSGNTIYF
TRBJ2-1 | TRBV2 | . | . | TGTGCCAGCAGTGAACGGAGGATGGATGAGCAGTTCTTC | CASSERRMDEQFF
TRBJ1-5 | TRBV10-2 | few | . | TGCGCCACCTCTGGAGGGACGGGTCAGCCCCAGCATTTT | CATSGGTGQPQHF
TRBJ2-7 | TRBV5-1 | . | . | TGCGCCAGCAGCTTGTCACGCAGTACGGGGGAGCAGTACTTC | CASSLSRSTGEQYF
TRBJ2-1 | TRBV4-2 | . | . | TGTGCCAGCAGCCCTCGCCGGGGAGACCCCAATGAGCAGTTCTTC | CASSPRRGDPNEQFF
TRBJ2-1 | TRBV5-1 | . | . | TGCGCCAGCAGCGGGGGGGCGGACAATGAGCAGTTCTTC | CASSGGADNEQFF
TRBJ1-2 | TRBV5-1 | . | TRBD1 | TGCGCCAGCAGCTTGGGAGTCTTTCAGGGGGCTAACTATGGCTACACCTTC | CASSLGVFQGANYGYTF
TRBJ1-2 | TRBV2 | many | . | TGTGCCAGCAGTAATCTACAAAGGGACTACTATGGCTACACCTTC | CASSNLQRDYYGYTF
TRBJ2-7 | TRBV2 | . | . | TGTGCCAGCAGGGGGGCAGCGTACGAGCAGTACTTC | CASRGAAYEQYF
TRBJ1-4 | TRBV19 | . | . | TGTGCCAGTAGAAGGGGGACCCCTACTAATGAAAAACTGTTTTTT | CASRRGTPTNEKLFF
TRBJ1-5 | TRBV6-1 | . | . | TGTGCCAGCAGTGTTCAGAAAAGCAATCAGCCCCAGCATTTT | CASSVQKSNQPQHF
TRBJ1-6 | TRBV4-1 | . | . | TGCGCCAGCAGCGGGGCGGGGGGCGGTTCACCCCTCCACTTT | CASSGAGGGSPLHF
TRBJ1-3 | TRBV5-6 | . | TRBD1 | TGTGCCAGCAGCTACAGGGGGTCCGGAAACACCATATATTTT | CASSYRGSGNTIYF
TRBJ1-2 | TRBV29-1 | once | TRBD1 | TGCAGCGTTGAAACAGGGGGATTGGTAAACTATGGCTACACCTTC | CSVETGGLVNYGYTF
TRBJ2-7 | TRBV28 | . | . | TGTGCCAGCAGTTCCCAACAGGGATTCACGTACTTC | CASSSQQGFTYF
TRBJ1-1 | TRBV10-1 | . | . | TGCGCCAGCAGTGAGTCAAGGGGTCGGTCGGCCTACAACACTGAAGCTTTCTTT | CASSESRGRSAYNTEAFF
TRBJ2-7 | TRBV5-1 | . | TRBD1 | TGCGCCAGCAGCCCCACAGGGGACTCCTACGAGCAGTACTTC | CASSPTGDSYEQYF
TRBJ2-5 | TRBV15 | once | TRBD2 | TGTGCCACCAGCAGAGCGGCTAGCGGGGGCCAAGAGACCCAGTACTTC | CATSRAASGGQETQYF
TRBJ1-1 | TRBV6-1 | . | TRBD1 | TGTGCCAGCAGTCTGACAGGGGACGGCACTGAAGCTTTCTTT | CASSLTGDGTEAFF
TRBJ2-5 | TRBV6-6 | . | . | TGTGCCAGCAGCGGGGAAGAGACCCAGTACTTC | CASSGEETQYF
TRBJ1-6 | TRBV6-5 | . | . | TGTGCCAGCAGGGGAGGGAACAATAATTCACCCCTCCACTTT | CASRGGNNNSPLHF
TRBJ2-1 | TRBV27 | . | . | TGTGCCAGCAGCCCCCGAGCCTACAATGAGCAGTTCTTC | CASSPRAYNEQFF
TRBJ2-1 | TRBV28 | . | TRBD1 | TGTGCCAGTAGAACGACAGGGGGCACCGATGAGCAGTTCTTC | CASRTTGGTDEQFF
TRBJ1-6 | TRBV7-9 | . | TRBD1 | TGTGCCAGCAGCTCAGGGGGGAATTCACCCCTCCACTTT | CASSSGGNSPLHF
TRBJ1-6 | TRBV6-1 | . | . | TGTGCCATCAACAGGGACCCCTATAATTCACCCCTCCACTTT | CAINRDPYNSPLHF
TRBJ2-1 | TRBV5-1 | . | . | TGCGCCAGCAGCCGGAGGGCCAGCTCCTCCTACAATGAGCAGTTCTTC | CASSRRASSSYNEQFF
TRBJ2-4 | TRBV28 | . | . | TGTGCCAGCAGTCCCGAGCGGCGGATAGCCAAAAACATTCAGTACTTC | CASSPERRIAKNIQYF
TRBJ1-1 | TRBV19 | . | TRBD1 | TGTGCCAGTAGAAGCCTAGGGGGCCGTGCTTTCTTT | CASRSLGGRAFF
TRBJ2-3 | TRBV27 | . | TRBD2 | TGTGCCAGCAGTTTATCCGATCCGCGGGGGGCCACAGATACGCAGTATTTT | CASSLSDPRGATDTQYF
TRBJ2-2 | TRBV5-1 | . | . | TGCGCCAGCAGCTTGGTAGGAGGTTTCACCGGGGAGCTGTTTTTT | CASSLVGGFTGELFF
TRBJ1-4 | TRBV11-2 | few | TRBD1 | TGTGCCAGCAGCCATGGACAGGGTAGTGAAAAACTGTTTTTT | CASSHGQGSEKLFF
TRBJ2-1 | TRBV5-1 | . | TRBD2 | TGCGCCAGCAGCTTGGGGGGACTAGCGGGGGACAATGAGCAGTTCTTC | CASSLGGLAGDNEQFF
TRBJ1-2 | TRBV7-2 | . | . | TGTGCCAGCAGCTTATCTTACAGTCTTATCTATGGCTACACCTTC | CASSLSYSLIYGYTF
TRBJ2-5 | TRBV5-6 | . | . | TGTGCCAGCAGCTTGCGGCTCCGGGGGGAGACCCAGTACTTC | CASSLRLRGETQYF
TRBJ1-3 | TRBV5-6 | . | . | TGTGCCAGCAGCTTGATAAGGAGCTCTGGAAACACCATATATTTT | CASSLIRSSGNTIYF
TRBJ2-1 | TRBV7-6 | . | . | TGTGCCAGCAGCTTAGAATCAGCCAGGGTCTACAATGAGCAGTTCTTC | CASSLESARVYNEQFF
TRBJ2-7 | TRBV28 | . | . | TGTGCCAGCACCCTAAATGGGGGCAGCTACGAGCAGTACTTC | CASTLNGGSYEQYF
TRBJ1-2 | TRBV5-1 | few | . | TGCGCCAGCAGCTTGGCGGACACTATTGACGGGAGCTATGGCTACACCTTC | CASSLADTIDGSYGYTF
TRBJ2-3 | TRBV2 | . | . | TGTGCCAGCAGTGCATTTTCGTTCGCGGATACGCAGTATTTT | CASSAFSFADTQYF
TRBJ1-1 | TRBV15 | . | TRBD1 | TGTGCCACCAGCAGGGAAACCTCCGGGACAGGGGAGCGGGCTTTCTTT | CATSRETSGTGERAFF
TRBJ1-2 | TRBV27 | . | TRBD1 | TGTGCCAGCAGTGCCGGGACAGTGAACTATGGCTACACCTTC | CASSAGTVNYGYTF
TRBJ1-3 | TRBV4-2 | . | . | TGTGCCAGCAGCAGAGACAGGCTTGATGGAAACACCATATATTTT | CASSRDRLDGNTIYF
TRBJ2-3 | TRBV19 | . | TRBD1 | TGTGCCAGCCTCGACAGGGCAGGCACAGATACGCAGTATTTT | CASLDRAGTDTQYF